The clone carrying this T cell receptor beta chain came up once. Using immunoSEQ multiplex PCR, the repertoire was profiled, and TCRdb retains in-frame clones only, with some absent. The sample yields around 68,000 clones, 90% to 95% seen once. This specimen comes from a study of T cell changes during pregnancy in multiple sclerosis. The germline V gene has CDR1 SGHRS and CDR2 YFSETQ. This CDR3 is built from 16 residues. V was pared by 6 bases and J by 7 bases, with 23 bases between. Here the sequenced sample was peripheral blood, taken in the third trimester of pregnancy. The chain couples TRBV5-1 to TRBJ2-1, with TRBD2 as a possible D gene (6 bases). The clonotype originates from a female donor in good health, enrolled as a control in a pregnancy study. The CDR3 DNA sequence: TGCGCCAGCAAACCCACAGCGGGCCCAAGGGTGAATGAGCAGTTCTTC. Its translation is CASKPTAGPRVNEQFF. The entire variable domain, with the rest obtained from reference TRBV5-1 and TRBJ2-1, is as follows: KAGVTQTPRYLIKTRGQQVTLSCSPISGHRSVSWYQQTPGQGLQFLFEYFSETQRNKGNFPGRFSGRQFSNSRSEMNVSTLELGDSALYLCASKPTAGPRVNEQFFGPGTRLTVL.